This TCR beta chain was recorded in a study of monozygotic twins with inflammatory bowel disease. Whole-study findings and limits: The data gave no support to a single strong IBD-associated signal or clonotype. Using the inverse Simpson index, IBD patients had lower TCRbeta diversity than healthy co-twins.

The CDR3 totals 14 residues. Germline loops: CDR1 DFQATT, CDR2 SNEGSKA (reference sequence). As regards this clonotype: Its antigen is unidentified.

Template-switch reactions added UMIs with a 6-nucleotide sample barcode. Reanalyzing the 5' RACE reads, TCRdb keeps one entry per CDR3 protein, without DNA. The sample totals 310,000 or so distinct CDR3 sequences. J is TRBJ2-3 and V is TRBV20-1. The sequenced material came from blood. This TCR came from a human donor with ulcerative colitis or Crohn's disease, or a healthy co-twin of an affected twin (not recorded which). The chain's CDR3 is CSARDPMLGDTQYF.